Described below is a single T cell receptor (beta chain) sequence and its context. The sample is drawn from a study of technical replicates of blood from a few donors. The data were produced by immunoSEQ multiplex PCR, yet TCRdb's version contains in-frame clones alone and is incomplete. The repertoire includes nearly 80,000 clones, around 94% of them detected once, and 0.35% to 0.45% sits in the top ten. Germline V gene data show CDR1 as MNHEY and CDR2 as SMNVEV (reference sequence). The CDR3 contains 13 residues. V was shortened by 2 bases and J by 5 bases, with 9 bases between the two germline ends.

The chain has TRBV27 and TRBJ1-1, with D unclear. Material: T cells isolated from PBMCs. The receptor comes from a human donor in good health. The CDR3 loop is CASSLQGRTEAFF. The CDR3 DNA follows: TGTGCCAGCAGTTTACAAGGGAGGACTGAAGCTTTCTTT.